A single sample gave rise to the 27 T cell receptor beta chains below, sequenced in a study of T cells expressing NK-cell markers. From the 5' RACE reads, TCRdb lists one entry per CDR3 protein and no DNA. Its clone listing holds a few hundred thousand distinct CDR3 sequences. The sequenced sample consisted of blood T cells: a sorted CD56 or NKG2C T cell subset, CD4+ or CD8+ T cells, or bulk PBMC T cells (not recorded which). The receptors were sampled from a man aged 18 to 69 in good health.

The rearrangement links TRBV7-2 to TRBJ1-5; the D call from TCRdb, TRBD1, cannot be confirmed without DNA. The CDR3 is 14 residues long. Germline V lookup: CDR1 SGHTA, CDR2 FQGNSA. CDR3 protein: CASSFRQGGQPQHF. The complete variable domain, with remaining parts taken from reference TRBV7-2 and TRBJ1-5, reads GAGVSQSPSNKVTEKGKDVELRCDPISGHTALYWYRQSLGQGLEFLIYFQGNSAPDKSGLPSDRFSAERTGGSVSTLTIQRTQQEDSAVYLCASSFRQGGQPQHFGDGTRLSIL.

This chain links TRBV5-1 with TRBJ2-4; TCRdb names TRBD1, which stays unverified in the absence of DNA. The CDR3 has 15 residues. CDR1 and CDR2 from the germline V gene are SGHRS and YFSETQ. Here the CDR3 reads CASSIIGGTKNIQYF.

The chain couples TRBV30 to TRBJ2-7. The CDR3 spans 13 residues. Germline assignment: CDR1 GTSNPN and CDR2 SVGIG (reference sequence). Here the CDR3 reads CAWSLNTAYEQYF. The entire variable domain, with the rest obtained from reference TRBV30 and TRBJ2-7, is as follows: SQTIHQWPATLVQPVGSPLSLECTVEGTSNPNLYWYRQAAGRGLQLLFYSVGIGQISSEVPQNLSASRPQDRQFILSSKKLLLSDSGFYLCAWSLNTAYEQYFGPGTRLTVT.

This chain links TRBV2 with TRBJ2-5; TCRdb names TRBD2, which stays unverified in the absence of DNA. This CDR3 contains 13 residues. Per the germline V gene, CDR1 is SNHLY and CDR2 is FYNNEI. The CDR3 loop reads CASSGGLEETQYF.

The CDR3 sequence: CASSPSILADTQYF. V gene TRBV7-7 combines with J gene TRBJ2-3; TCRdb outputs TRBD2, but without DNA this stays unchecked. Germline lookup yields CDR1 SSHAT and CDR2 FNYEAQ (reference sequence). This CDR3 region has 14 residues.

The V and J genes are TRBV5-5 and TRBJ2-7; the TCRdb D gene call, TRBD1, has no DNA to confirm it. Germline V CDR1 and CDR2: SGHKS, YYEKEE (reference sequence). The CDR3 covers 16 residues. The CDR3 sequence: CASSIRPGTGGYEQYF.

The rearrangement joins TRBV3-1 to TRBJ1-4. The germline V gene encodes CDR1 LGHDT and CDR2 YNNKEL (reference sequence). This CDR3 spans 14 amino acids. CDR3 amino acids: CASSHAAWEEKLFF.

This chain joins TRBV15 and TRBJ2-5; TCRdb gives TRBD2 as the D gene, but with no DNA this cannot be confirmed. The CDR3 spans 14 residues. Germline-derived CDR1 and CDR2 are LNHNV and YYDKDF (reference sequence). The CDR3: CATSPLRGGKTQYF. The entire variable domain, with the rest obtained from reference TRBV15 and TRBJ2-5, is as follows: DAMVIQNPRYQVTQFGKPVTLSCSQTLNHNVMYWYQQKSSQAPKLLFHYYDKDFNNEADTPDNFQSRRPNTSFCFLDIRSPGLGDTAMYLCATSPLRGGKTQYFGPGTRLLVL.

This chain connects TRBV19 to TRBJ2-7; checking the TCRdb D call of TRBD1 is not possible without DNA. The CDR3 covers 15 residues. The germline gives CDR1 LNHDA, CDR2 SQIVND (reference sequence). CDR3 sequence reads: CASSIAQAKFYEQYF.

Here the CDR3 reads CASRPPPGTESYEQYF. This rearrangement joins TRBV6-1 to TRBJ2-7; no DNA is available, so the TRBD1 call from TCRdb remains unchecked. There are 16 residues in the CDR3. Germline V gives CDR1 MNHNS, CDR2 SASEGT.

The chain uses TRBV6-2 or TRBV6-3 and TRBJ2-1; the TCRdb D gene call, TRBD1, has no DNA to confirm it. The CDR3 extends over 11 amino acids. From germline, CDR1 is MNHEY and CDR2 SVGEGT. CDR3 residues: CASSTTGAQFF.

The chain employs TRBV27 and TRBJ2-2; TCRdb gives TRBD1 as the D gene, but with no DNA this cannot be confirmed. Germline CDR1 is MNHEY and CDR2 is SMNVEV (reference sequence). The CDR3 extends over 15 amino acids. This CDR3 is CASTTGTGLTGELFF.

The gene calls are TRBV5-1 and TRBJ1-1; the TCRdb call, TRBD1, lacks DNA for checking. The CDR3 totals 13 residues. Germline V gene data show CDR1 as SGHRS and CDR2 as YFSETQ. CDR3 amino acids: CASSSPGQELAFF.

The chain couples TRBV5-4 to TRBJ2-7; the TCRdb D gene call, TRBD2, has no DNA to confirm it. This CDR3 region has 16 residues. Germline V CDR1 and CDR2: SGHNT, YYREEE (reference sequence). CDR3 protein: CASSSARQGGGLEQYF.

The genes are TRBV25-1 and TRBJ1-5; TCRdb's assignment of TRBD1 cannot be checked, as there is no DNA. The CDR3 is 12 amino acids. The germline gives CDR1 MGHDK, CDR2 SYGVNS. CDR3 amino acids: CASSAPVGPQHF.

This sequence joins TRBV12-3 or TRBV12-4 and TRBJ2-7; TCRdb's D call, TRBD1, is unchecked because there is no DNA. The CDR3 runs to 15 residues. CDR3 sequence: CASSFPQGARYEQYF.

The J gene is TRBJ2-4, the V gene TRBV2. Germline V lookup: CDR1 SNHLY, CDR2 FYNNEI. This CDR3 has 15 residues. CDR3 in amino acids: CASSEQALMDDIQYF.

The V gene is TRBV3-1, the J gene TRBJ2-7; TCRdb returns TRBD1, unconfirmable since there is no DNA. Germline loops: CDR1 LGHDT, CDR2 YNNKEL (reference sequence). CDR3 size: 14 residues. CDR3 in amino acids: CASSHTMGQVEQYF.

The J gene is TRBJ2-2, the V gene TRBV19; TCRdb's D call of TRBD1 is untestable without DNA. Looked up from germline, CDR1 is LNHDA and CDR2 is SQIVND (reference sequence). The CDR3 has 18 residues. CDR3 sequence reads: CASTALGRGTYSPGELFF.

The chain carries TRBV7-6 and TRBJ1-6; TCRdb returns TRBD1, unconfirmable since there is no DNA. The CDR3 runs to 13 residues. The germline CDR1 and CDR2 sequences are SGHVS and FNYEAQ. CDR3 sequence: CASSFSGDSPLHF.

This chain connects TRBV24-1 to TRBJ2-3; TCRdb lists TRBD1, though no DNA is available to test this call. Germline CDR1 is KGHDR and CDR2 is SFDVKD. The CDR3 contains 16 residues. CDR3 in amino acids: CATSDGRGQITDTQYF.

V and J are TRBV5-1 and TRBJ2-5; TCRdb selects TRBD1, and the lack of DNA leaves this call unchecked. Per the germline V gene, CDR1 is SGHRS and CDR2 is YFSETQ. The CDR3 covers 16 residues. The CDR3 reads CASSLGDSGGQETQYF. Full variable domain (outside the CDR3, taken from reference TRBV5-1 and TRBJ2-5): KAGVTQTPRYLIKTRGQQVTLSCSPISGHRSVSWYQQTPGQGLQFLFEYFSETQRNKGNFPGRFSGRQFSNSRSEMNVSTLELGDSALYLCASSLGDSGGQETQYFGPGTRLLVL.

This chain joins TRBV5-1 and TRBJ2-7; TCRdb gives TRBD2 as the D gene, but with no DNA this cannot be confirmed. Germline V gene data show CDR1 as SGHRS and CDR2 as YFSETQ. The CDR3 extends over 15 amino acids. Here the CDR3 reads CASTPREGFIYEQYF.

The rearrangement links TRBV15 to TRBJ2-5; the D call of TRBD1 rests on TCRdb alone, since no DNA is present to check it. The CDR3 sequence is 16 residues long. CDR1 and CDR2 from the germline V gene are LNHNV and YYDKDF (reference sequence). The CDR3: CATSRRFGTEKETQYF.

This rearrangement joins TRBV7-2 to TRBJ2-3; TCRdb's assignment of TRBD1 cannot be checked, as there is no DNA. Germline V gives CDR1 SGHTA, CDR2 FQGNSA. This CDR3 is built from 15 residues. The CDR3 loop is CASSPPLPGTDTQYF. Full variable domain (remainder filled in from reference TRBV7-2 and TRBJ2-3): GAGVSQSPSNKVTEKGKDVELRCDPISGHTALYWYRQSLGQGLEFLIYFQGNSAPDKSGLPSDRFSAERTGGSVSTLTIQRTQQEDSAVYLCASSPPLPGTDTQYFGPGTRLTVL.

CDR3 region: CATSRQDRMDEKLFF. The J gene is TRBJ1-4, the V gene TRBV15; TCRdb's D call of TRBD1 is untestable without DNA. The CDR3 is made up of 15 amino acids. CDR1 LNHNV and CDR2 YYDKDF come from the germline V gene (reference sequence). The variable domain in full, completed from reference TRBV15 and TRBJ1-4, reads DAMVIQNPRYQVTQFGKPVTLSCSQTLNHNVMYWYQQKSSQAPKLLFHYYDKDFNNEADTPDNFQSRRPNTSFCFLDIRSPGLGDTAMYLCATSRQDRMDEKLFFGSGTQLSVL.

The chain uses TRBV7-7 and TRBJ2-3. Germline loops: CDR1 SSHAT, CDR2 FNYEAQ (reference sequence). This CDR3 is 15 amino acids long. This chain's CDR3 is CASSLDGSSTDTQYF.